The rows below give T cell receptor beta chains drawn from one sample of a study of cytomegalovirus exposure and HLA in healthy donors. Generated by immunoSEQ multiplex PCR, the TCRdb table keeps only in-frame clones and is missing some. The sample has 180,000 or so clones, approximately 73% seen once. Sequenced: PBMCs. These receptors were obtained from a woman in her twenties or thirties in good health and CMV-seropositive. Each CDR3 is given with its conserved first and last residue. The order of the fields is clone size, V gene, J gene, D gene, CDR3 DNA, CDR3 protein. A D gene is named only where the DNA matches it firmly. The listing skips clone size in some rows; elsewhere it reads once, few, many or a size class.

abundance: -; v_gene: TRBV30; j_gene: TRBJ1-5; d_gene: TRBD1; CDR3nt: TGTGCCTGGAGCCGGACAGGGAATCAGCCCCAGCATTTT; CDR3aa: CAWSRTGNQPQHF
abundance: -; v_gene: TRBV7-2; j_gene: TRBJ2-5; d_gene: TRBD2; CDR3nt: TGTGCCAGCAGCTTAGCATCTCGCGGGGGGGCGGGGGAGACCCAGTACTTC; CDR3aa: CASSLASRGGAGETQYF
abundance: few; v_gene: TRBV7-2; j_gene: TRBJ2-5; d_gene: -; CDR3nt: TGTGCCAGCAGCCCCGGGGGGCCCCAAGAGACCCAGTACTTC; CDR3aa: CASSPGGPQETQYF
abundance: few; v_gene: TRBV6-5; j_gene: TRBJ2-7; d_gene: -; CDR3nt: TGTGCCAGCAGTCCTCAGGGCTACGAGCAGTACTTC; CDR3aa: CASSPQGYEQYF
abundance: -; v_gene: TRBV28; j_gene: TRBJ2-2; d_gene: -; CDR3nt: TGTGCCAGCAGTCACCCTAGTTTCCGCATAAACACCGGGGAGCTGTTTTTT; CDR3aa: CASSHPSFRINTGELFF
abundance: -; v_gene: TRBV20-1; j_gene: TRBJ2-1; d_gene: -; CDR3nt: TGCAGCGCGGTAGCGAATGAGCAGTTCTTC; CDR3aa: CSAVANEQFF
abundance: once; v_gene: TRBV10-3; j_gene: TRBJ2-2; d_gene: TRBD2; CDR3nt: TGTGCCATCAGGCTAGCGGACTACACCGGGGAGCTGTTTTTT; CDR3aa: CAIRLADYTGELFF
abundance: -; v_gene: TRBV7-8; j_gene: TRBJ2-7; d_gene: TRBD1; CDR3nt: TGTGCCAGCAGGGACAGGGGCTCCTACGAGCAGTACTTC; CDR3aa: CASRDRGSYEQYF
abundance: -; v_gene: TRBV28; j_gene: TRBJ1-4; d_gene: -; CDR3nt: TGTGCCAGCAGCTGGGGCGGTAATGAAAAACTGTTTTTT; CDR3aa: CASSWGGNEKLFF
abundance: -; v_gene: TRBV9; j_gene: TRBJ2-3; d_gene: -; CDR3nt: TGTGCCAGCAGCTCAACCCTGGGCGGGGCAACGTATACGCAGTATTTT; CDR3aa: CASSSTLGGATYTQYF
abundance: -; v_gene: TRBV7-2; j_gene: TRBJ2-5; d_gene: TRBD1; CDR3nt: TGTGCCAGCAGCTTGACAGGGGGCGGTATCCGAGAGACCCAGTACTTC; CDR3aa: CASSLTGGGIRETQYF
abundance: -; v_gene: TRBV5-1; j_gene: TRBJ2-1; d_gene: -; CDR3nt: TGCGCCAGCAGCCCCGGGACTGGGGCCCACAATGAGCAGTTCTTC; CDR3aa: CASSPGTGAHNEQFF
abundance: once; v_gene: TRBV7-2; j_gene: TRBJ2-7; d_gene: TRBD1; CDR3nt: TGTGCCAGCAGCCCTCGACAGGGGGCGTACTCCGAGCAGTACTTC; CDR3aa: CASSPRQGAYSEQYF
abundance: few; v_gene: TRBV5-4; j_gene: TRBJ1-6; d_gene: TRBD1; CDR3nt: TGTGCCAGCAGCACGGACAGGGGTTATTCACCCCTCCACTTT; CDR3aa: CASSTDRGYSPLHF
abundance: -; v_gene: TRBV27; j_gene: TRBJ1-4; d_gene: -; CDR3nt: TGTGCCAGCAGTTTATACAGTAATGAAAAACTGTTTTTT; CDR3aa: CASSLYSNEKLFF
abundance: once; v_gene: TRBV10-3; j_gene: TRBJ1-3; d_gene: TRBD1; CDR3nt: TGTGCCATCAGTATGACAGGGTCTGGAAACACCATATATTTT; CDR3aa: CAISMTGSGNTIYF
abundance: -; v_gene: TRBV5-5; j_gene: TRBJ2-5; d_gene: -; CDR3nt: TGTGCCAGCAGCCGGACTATACTCGGGGCGCGAGGGGAGACCCAGTACTTC; CDR3aa: CASSRTILGARGETQYF
abundance: few; v_gene: TRBV5-4; j_gene: TRBJ2-5; d_gene: TRBD2; CDR3nt: TGTGCCAGCAGCCAACGGCAGCGGGGGGCACAAGAGACCCAGTACTTC; CDR3aa: CASSQRQRGAQETQYF
abundance: -; v_gene: TRBV29-1; j_gene: TRBJ1-5; d_gene: -; CDR3nt: TGCAGCGTTGAATGGGAGATCAAATATAGCAATCAGCCCCAGCATTTT; CDR3aa: CSVEWEIKYSNQPQHF
abundance: -; v_gene: TRBV12-5; j_gene: TRBJ1-2; d_gene: -; CDR3nt: TGTGCTAGTGGCTCCCTGGCCCCCTCTGGCTACACCTTC; CDR3aa: CASGSLAPSGYTF
abundance: -; v_gene: TRBV4-2; j_gene: TRBJ2-3; d_gene: -; CDR3nt: TGTGCCAGCAGCCAAAGGGATGGCGGGGGCACAGATACGCAGTATTTT; CDR3aa: CASSQRDGGGTDTQYF
abundance: few; v_gene: TRBV10-2; j_gene: TRBJ2-3; d_gene: -; CDR3nt: TGCGCCAGCGGACGGACAGAGGGCACAGATACGCAGTATTTT; CDR3aa: CASGRTEGTDTQYF
abundance: -; v_gene: TRBV18; j_gene: TRBJ2-3; d_gene: -; CDR3nt: TGTGCCAGCTCACCAGACTACACAGATACGCAGTATTTT; CDR3aa: CASSPDYTDTQYF
abundance: -; v_gene: TRBV28; j_gene: TRBJ1-4; d_gene: -; CDR3nt: TGTGCCAGCACCATGGGGGGAATAACTAATGAAAAACTGTTTTTT; CDR3aa: CASTMGGITNEKLFF
abundance: -; v_gene: TRBV10-3; j_gene: TRBJ1-2; d_gene: TRBD1; CDR3nt: TGTGCCATCAGTGTAACCGGGACAGGGGGCGGAGTCTACACCTTC; CDR3aa: CAISVTGTGGGVYTF
abundance: -; v_gene: TRBV11-3; j_gene: TRBJ2-5; d_gene: -; CDR3nt: TGTGCCAGCAGCTTAGGACAGGAGACCCAGTACTTC; CDR3aa: CASSLGQETQYF
abundance: -; v_gene: TRBV19; j_gene: TRBJ1-2; d_gene: -; CDR3nt: TGTGCCAGTAGTTTCCCCGGAGGACACTATGGCTACACCTTC; CDR3aa: CASSFPGGHYGYTF
abundance: once; v_gene: TRBV4-2; j_gene: TRBJ2-5; d_gene: TRBD2; CDR3nt: TGTGCCAGCAGCCCGCTTCTAGCGGGGGGGTCAGTAGAGACCCAGTACTTC; CDR3aa: CASSPLLAGGSVETQYF
abundance: -; v_gene: TRBV6-4; j_gene: TRBJ2-7; d_gene: TRBD1; CDR3nt: TGTGCCATCCTTGACAGGGGGTACGAGCAGTACTTC; CDR3aa: CAILDRGYEQYF
abundance: few; v_gene: TRBV7-2; j_gene: TRBJ2-7; d_gene: -; CDR3nt: TGTGCCAGCAGCTTAGATCCGGAGCCCTACGAGCAGTACTTC; CDR3aa: CASSLDPEPYEQYF
abundance: -; v_gene: TRBV9; j_gene: TRBJ2-1; d_gene: -; CDR3nt: TGTGCCAGCAGCGGCAGGGGCCGAAGCTCCTACAATGAGCAGTTCTTC; CDR3aa: CASSGRGRSSYNEQFF
abundance: few; v_gene: TRBV2; j_gene: TRBJ2-3; d_gene: TRBD2; CDR3nt: TGTGCCAGTTTTCGCGGGGGTTTCCATCGGACAGATACGCAGTATTTT; CDR3aa: CASFRGGFHRTDTQYF
abundance: -; v_gene: TRBV5-1; j_gene: TRBJ1-1; d_gene: -; CDR3nt: TGCGCCAGCAGCGCGGACGGAGGGAACACTGAAGCTTTCTTT; CDR3aa: CASSADGGNTEAFF
abundance: -; v_gene: TRBV2; j_gene: TRBJ1-6; d_gene: -; CDR3nt: TGTGCCAGCAGTGAAGAAGGGGCAGGGAATAATTCACCCCTCCACTTT; CDR3aa: CASSEEGAGNNSPLHF
abundance: -; v_gene: TRBV19; j_gene: TRBJ1-2; d_gene: TRBD1; CDR3nt: TGTGCCAGTAACTCCGGGACAGGGACGGGTGGCTACACCTTC; CDR3aa: CASNSGTGTGGYTF
abundance: once; v_gene: TRBV4-1; j_gene: TRBJ2-1; d_gene: TRBD1; CDR3nt: TGCGCCAGCCGACCGGGACAGGGGGGCCATGAGCAGTTCTTC; CDR3aa: CASRPGQGGHEQFF
abundance: -; v_gene: TRBV5-1; j_gene: TRBJ2-2; d_gene: TRBD1; CDR3nt: TGCGCCAGCAGCCCAGGGGGATACCGGGAGCTGTTTTTT; CDR3aa: CASSPGGYRELFF
abundance: -; v_gene: TRBV5-6; j_gene: TRBJ2-7; d_gene: TRBD2; CDR3nt: TGTGCCAGCAGCTTGGTGGGGACTAGCGATGGCTACGAGCAGTACTTC; CDR3aa: CASSLVGTSDGYEQYF
abundance: -; v_gene: TRBV10-3; j_gene: TRBJ2-2; d_gene: TRBD2; CDR3nt: TGTGCCATCTCCGAGCTAGCGGGAACCGGGGAGCTGTTTTTT; CDR3aa: CAISELAGTGELFF
abundance: once; v_gene: TRBV7-2; j_gene: TRBJ2-1; d_gene: TRBD2; CDR3nt: TGTGCCAGCAGCTTAGAACTAGCGGGGGGCAATGAGCAGTTCTTC; CDR3aa: CASSLELAGGNEQFF
abundance: -; v_gene: TRBV28; j_gene: TRBJ1-2; d_gene: TRBD1; CDR3nt: TGTGCCAGCAGTTCCTCGGGACAGGGCTATGGCTACACCTTC; CDR3aa: CASSSSGQGYGYTF
abundance: -; v_gene: TRBV2; j_gene: TRBJ1-2; d_gene: -; CDR3nt: TGTGCCAGCAATACAGGGTCGGGCTATGGCTACACCTTC; CDR3aa: CASNTGSGYGYTF
abundance: -; v_gene: TRBV6-6; j_gene: TRBJ2-2; d_gene: -; CDR3nt: TGTGCCGTAAGCGGAGCAGGGGAGACCGGGGAGCTGTTTTTT; CDR3aa: CAVSGAGETGELFF
abundance: -; v_gene: TRBV6-5; j_gene: TRBJ2-2; d_gene: -; CDR3nt: TGTGCCAGCAGACGCAGGGTCGCCGGGGAGCTGTTTTTT; CDR3aa: CASRRRVAGELFF
abundance: -; v_gene: TRBV11-2; j_gene: TRBJ1-3; d_gene: TRBD1; CDR3nt: TGTGCCAGCAGTTTCACGACAGGGTCCTCTGGAAACACCATATATTTT; CDR3aa: CASSFTTGSSGNTIYF
abundance: -; v_gene: TRBV27; j_gene: TRBJ2-7; d_gene: TRBD2; CDR3nt: TGTGCCAGCAGGGACCTGGACGGGGGGATGGACGGGCAGTACTTC; CDR3aa: CASRDLDGGMDGQYF
abundance: -; v_gene: TRBV4-1; j_gene: TRBJ2-2; d_gene: -; CDR3nt: TGCGCCAGCAGCCACGCAGCCAGGTCCACCGGGGAGCTGTTTTTT; CDR3aa: CASSHAARSTGELFF
abundance: -; v_gene: TRBV7-6; j_gene: TRBJ1-2; d_gene: -; CDR3nt: TGTGCCAGCAGCTCACGACAGGAGTATGGCTACACCTTC; CDR3aa: CASSSRQEYGYTF
abundance: few; v_gene: TRBV6-4; j_gene: TRBJ1-6; d_gene: -; CDR3nt: TGTGCCAGCAGTGAGGGAGTGATTGATTCACCCCTCCACTTT; CDR3aa: CASSEGVIDSPLHF
abundance: once; v_gene: TRBV27; j_gene: TRBJ1-2; d_gene: TRBD1; CDR3nt: TGTGCCAGCAGTGCGTCAGGGGGCACAGGGGGCTACACCTTC; CDR3aa: CASSASGGTGGYTF
abundance: -; v_gene: TRBV7-8; j_gene: TRBJ2-7; d_gene: -; CDR3nt: TGTGCCAGCAGCTTTCCCGGTAGAGGCTCCTACGAGCAGTACTTC; CDR3aa: CASSFPGRGSYEQYF
abundance: -; v_gene: TRBV7-9; j_gene: TRBJ2-7; d_gene: -; CDR3nt: TGTGCCAGCAGCTCTTCTCTCAGGGGCAGGGACCCCTACGAGCAGTACTTC; CDR3aa: CASSSSLRGRDPYEQYF
abundance: -; v_gene: TRBV19; j_gene: TRBJ2-7; d_gene: TRBD1; CDR3nt: TGTGCCAGTAGTCCAAGGGACAGGGAACTGTACTTC; CDR3aa: CASSPRDRELYF
abundance: -; v_gene: TRBV7-6; j_gene: TRBJ2-3; d_gene: TRBD2; CDR3nt: TGTGCCAGCAGCCCGAGACTAGCGGGGGAGATCACAGATACGCAGTATTTT; CDR3aa: CASSPRLAGEITDTQYF
abundance: -; v_gene: TRBV6-6; j_gene: TRBJ2-7; d_gene: -; CDR3nt: TGTGCCAGCAGTCTGACAGTCACCCGTCCCTACGAGCAGTACTTC; CDR3aa: CASSLTVTRPYEQYF
abundance: once; v_gene: TRBV9; j_gene: TRBJ2-3; d_gene: TRBD2; CDR3nt: TGTGCCAGCAGCGTTAGCGGGGGAGGCTCAGATACGCAGTATTTT; CDR3aa: CASSVSGGGSDTQYF
abundance: -; v_gene: TRBV4-3; j_gene: TRBJ2-1; d_gene: -; CDR3nt: TGCGCCAGCAGCCCCCTGAACAGGATTCTTGAGAATGAGCAGTTCTTC; CDR3aa: CASSPLNRILENEQFF
abundance: -; v_gene: TRBV6-5; j_gene: TRBJ1-5; d_gene: TRBD1; CDR3nt: TGTGCCAGCAGTCCTCGGACAGGGAGCAATCAGCCCCAGCATTTT; CDR3aa: CASSPRTGSNQPQHF
abundance: -; v_gene: TRBV4-2; j_gene: TRBJ2-5; d_gene: TRBD2; CDR3nt: TGTGCCAGCAGCCAAGAACAAACTAGCGGGCAGACCCAGTACTTC; CDR3aa: CASSQEQTSGQTQYF